A single sample gave rise to the 10 T cell receptor beta chains below, sequenced in a study of cytomegalovirus exposure and HLA in healthy donors. It was with 60 Vbeta and 13 Jbeta primers that the PCR ran. The repertoire was sequenced with immunoSEQ multiplex PCR; TCRdb's copy has only in-frame clones and lacks some. The data show 160,000 or so clones, about 80% seen once. Input material: PBMCs. The receptors derive from a man aged 18-30 years in good health and CMV-seropositive.

This rearrangement joins TRBV5-4 to TRBJ2-3; the D gene is possibly TRBD1 (5 bases). Trimming left V 0 bases short and J 2 bases short, with 13 bases between. Germline loops: CDR1 SGHNT, CDR2 YYREEE (reference sequence). The CDR3 covers 16 residues. Written as DNA, the CDR3 is TGTGCCAGCAGCTTGGCTCCGACAGCCGACACAGATACGCAGTATTTT. As protein: CASSLAPTADTDTQYF.

The rearrangement links TRBV2 to TRBJ1-1, with D perhaps TRBD1 (6 bases). The germline V and J ends were trimmed by 10 bases and 1 base, with 13 bases remaining between them. This CDR3 region has 13 residues. The V gene's germline CDR1 is SNHLY and CDR2 FYNNEI. The CDR3 is CANQGGSNTEAFF. The CDR3 region has the DNA TGTGCCAACCAAGGGGGATCGAACACTGAAGCTTTCTTT. Filled out from reference TRBV2 and TRBJ1-1, the complete variable domain reads EPEVTQTPSHQVTQMGQEVILRCVPISNHLYFYWYRQILGQKVEFLVSFYNNEISEKSEIFDDQFSVERPDGSNFTLKIRSTKLEDSAMYFCANQGGSNTEAFFGQGTRLTVV.

This rearrangement joins TRBV7-9 to TRBJ2-3, with TRBD1 identical over 8 bases. The CDR3 consists of 15 residues. Unmatched junction bases numbered 9, after V lost 6 bases and J lost 4 bases. Germline V lookup: CDR1 SEHNR, CDR2 FQNEAQ (reference sequence). The CDR3 bases are TGTGCCAGCAGTTCCATCGGGACAGGACCAGATACGCAGTATTTT. It translates to CASSSIGTGPDTQYF. The entire variable domain, with the rest obtained from reference TRBV7-9 and TRBJ2-3, is as follows: DTGVSQNPRHKITKRGQNVTFRCDPISEHNRLYWYRQTLGQGPEFLTYFQNEAQLEKSRLLSDRFSAERPKGSFSTLEIQRTEQGDSAMYLCASSSIGTGPDTQYFGPGTRLTVL.

V and J are TRBV7-9 and TRBJ2-2, with TRBD1 as a possible D gene (6 bases). CDR3 size: 17 residues. Per the germline V gene, CDR1 is SEHNR and CDR2 is FQNEAQ (reference sequence). Deletions cut 5 bases from V and 2 bases from J, with 18 bases between. CDR3 nucleotide sequence: TGTGCCAGCAGCCATTGGTCTAGGACAGATAACACCGGGGAGCTGTTTTTT. Its translation: CASSHWSRTDNTGELFF.

This clone was picked up a small number of times. The chain couples TRBV6-1 to TRBJ1-2; possible D gene TRBD1, 5 bases. V lost 1 base and J 5 bases, leaving 5 bases between the germline ends. CDR3 length: 12 amino acids. Germline CDR1 is MNHNS and CDR2 is SASEGT. CDR3 residues: CASSEDRYGYTF. CDR3 in DNA: TGTGCCAGCAGTGAAGACAGGTATGGCTACACCTTC.

This chain uses TRBV7-2 with TRBJ2-5; 10 positions match TRBD2. Trimming at V came to 5 bases and at J to 1 base, leaving 4 bases not matched to a gene. Per the germline V gene, CDR1 is SGHTA and CDR2 is FQGNSA. The CDR3 totals 15 residues. CDR3 amino acids: CASSPGLAAQETQYF. In nucleotides, the CDR3 is TGTGCCAGCAGCCCCGGACTAGCGGCCCAAGAGACCCAGTACTTC. The whole variable domain, remainder taken from reference TRBV7-2 and TRBJ2-5, is GAGVSQSPSNKVTEKGKDVELRCDPISGHTALYWYRQSLGQGLEFLIYFQGNSAPDKSGLPSDRFSAERTGGSVSTLTIQRTQQEDSAVYLCASSPGLAAQETQYFGPGTRLLVL.

This chain uses TRBV9 with TRBJ1-1; 7 bases line up with TRBD1. This CDR3 is built from 14 residues. Germline CDR1 reads SGDLS; CDR2 reads YYNGEE. J lost 1 base, V lost 3 bases, and 3 bases had no gene match. CDR3 in amino acids: CASSARQGNTEAFF. CDR3 DNA: TGTGCCAGCAGCGCCCGACAGGGGAACACTGAAGCTTTCTTT. The variable domain in full, completed from reference TRBV9 and TRBJ1-1, reads DSGVTQTPKHLITATGQRVTLRCSPRSGDLSVYWYQQSLDQGLQFLIQYYNGEERAKGNILERFSAQQFPDLHSELNLSSLELGDSALYFCASSARQGNTEAFFGQGTRLTVV.

V is TRBV27 and J is TRBJ2-1; D call uncertain. Trimming took 5 bases from V and 2 from J, leaving 13 bases between them. Germline CDR1 MNHEY, CDR2 SMNVEV (reference sequence). The CDR3 is 15 residues long. The DNA of the CDR3 is TGTGCCAGCAGTCCTGACCCAGGCACCTACAATGAGCAGTTCTTC. As protein: CASSPDPGTYNEQFF.

A few counts support this clone. The chain uses TRBV12-5 and TRBJ2-5; tentatively, D is TRBD2 (5 bases). The CDR3 consists of 15 residues. V was cut by 0 bases and J by 1 base, with 9 bases left in between. From germline, CDR1 is LGHNT and CDR2 FRNRAP. The CDR3 reads CASGLVLGTQETQYF. CDR3 bases: TGTGCTAGTGGTTTGGTACTAGGAACCCAAGAGACCCAGTACTTC.

In the case of this clone: Since the CDR3 does not end with the conserved phenylalanine or tryptophan, this likely comes from a read error. V gene TRBV19 combines with J gene TRBJ1-6, with TRBD1 as a possible D gene (5 bases). There are 12 residues in the CDR3. The V gene lost 4 bases and the J gene lost 10 bases, with 8 bases spanning the gap. Per germline, CDR1 LNHDA and CDR2 SQIVND (reference sequence). CDR3 bases: TGTGCCAGTAGTAACGGGGACTCACCCCTCCACCTT. It encodes CASSNGDSPLHL.